This T cell receptor beta chain was sequenced for a study of blood T cell repertoires in COVID-19. Study-level background: The origin of the acute and convalescent COVID-19 samples was the United States, Italy and Spain. The cDNA or gDNA used as material had been derived from T cells, B-cell-depleted T cells, or PBMCs.

This clone showed up just once. Source study methods: Estimated nucleated cell counts came from reference gene primer amplification. The data were produced by immunoSEQ multiplex PCR, yet TCRdb's version contains in-frame clones alone and is incomplete. V and J calls and clone size come straight from that table; D and trimming were deduced from the DNA. Of more than 85,000 clones listed, more than 85% are singletons. The material sequenced was peripheral blood. This sequence originates from a man in his fifties or sixties with acute or convalescent COVID-19.

CDR3 nucleotide sequence: TGTGCCATCAGTGAAGACGGACACCACTATGGCTACACCTTC. Protein sequence: CAISEDGHHYGYTF. The gene calls are TRBV10-3 and TRBJ1-2; a possible D gene is TRBD1 (5 bases). V was cut by 3 bases and J by 3 bases, with 11 bases left in between. CDR3 size: 14 residues. From germline, CDR1 is ENHRY and CDR2 SYGVKD.